The 19 T cell receptor beta chains below come from one sample, sequenced in a study of immune cell composition in non-small cell lung cancer. TCRdb keeps only in-frame clones here, not all; method: immunoSEQ multiplex PCR. The sample has 13,000 to 15,000 clones, roughly 74% seen once; the top ten hold roughly an eighth. The sample was lung tumor tissue. Receptor source: a human donor with non-small cell lung cancer.

This clone was observed a handful of times. The chain recombines TRBV7-2 with TRBJ1-2; 11 bases line up with TRBD1. Germline-derived CDR1 and CDR2 are SGHTA and FQGNSA. J was trimmed by 8 bases and V by 4 bases; bases with no gene match: 6. The CDR3 has 14 residues. CDR3 coding DNA: TGTGCCAGCAGCTCAGGACAGGGGGCCAGAGGCTACACCTTC. Residues: CASSSGQGARGYTF.

V usage is TRBV4-2 and J usage is TRBJ1-1; D is uncertain. Trimming took off 3 bases at V and 10 bases at J, with 15 bases between the two ends. Germline V gene sequence: CDR1 LGHNA, CDR2 YNFKEQ. The CDR3 contains 13 residues. CDR3 residues: CASSQGTGLSAFF. CDR3 DNA: TGTGCCAGCAGCCAGGGCACGGGGTTGTCAGCTTTCTTT.

V gene TRBV7-3 combines with J gene TRBJ2-3, with TRBD2 identical over 12 bases. J was trimmed by 1 base and V by 5 bases; bases with no gene match: 7. The germline V gene has CDR1 SGHTA and CDR2 FQGTGA. This CDR3 contains 17 residues. The CDR3 here is CASSPRTSGEGTDTQYF. DNA of the CDR3: TGTGCCAGCAGCCCCAGGACTAGCGGGGAGGGCACAGATACGCAGTATTTT.

The chain uses TRBV7-3 and TRBJ2-1; D possibly corresponds to TRBD2 (6 bases). CDR1 is SGHTA, CDR2 FQGTGA, per germline. V was cut by 2 bases and J by 0 bases, with 17 bases left in between. The CDR3 consists of 18 residues. The CDR3 reads CASSLSGGARSSYNEQFF. In DNA, the CDR3 is TGTGCCAGCAGCTTATCTGGCGGGGCCCGAAGCTCCTACAATGAGCAGTTCTTC.

The genes are TRBV7-9 and TRBJ2-3; 7 bases map to TRBD1. From germline, CDR1 is SEHNR and CDR2 FQNEAQ (reference sequence). V was pared by 5 bases and J by 4 bases, with 6 bases of the junction left unmatched. The CDR3 covers 14 residues. The CDR3 protein is CASSQQGIPDTQYF. The DNA of the CDR3 is TGTGCCAGCAGCCAACAGGGGATCCCAGATACGCAGTATTTT. The entire variable domain, with the rest obtained from reference TRBV7-9 and TRBJ2-3, is as follows: DTGVSQNPRHKITKRGQNVTFRCDPISEHNRLYWYRQTLGQGPEFLTYFQNEAQLEKSRLLSDRFSAERPKGSFSTLEIQRTEQGDSAMYLCASSQQGIPDTQYFGPGTRLTVL.

This clone was picked up a small number of times. This sequence joins TRBV19 and TRBJ1-6; a weak D match, TRBD1 (6 bases). This CDR3 is 15 amino acids long. CDR1 LNHDA and CDR2 SQIVND come from the germline V gene (reference sequence). With 4 bases removed from V and 10 bases from J, the gap between germline ends came to 17 bases. CDR3 residues: CASSSGGRGWSPLHF. The CDR3 coding sequence is TGTGCCAGTAGTAGTGGTGGCAGGGGTTGGTCACCCCTCCACTTT.

This clone was detected only once. The CDR3 sequence is CSVQGKQGLGQFF. CDR3 DNA: TGCAGCGTTCAGGGTAAACAGGGCTTGGGGCAGTTCTTC. The chain employs TRBV29-1 and TRBJ2-1, with TRBD1 as a possible D gene (6 bases). Germline assignment: CDR1 SQVTM and CDR2 ANQGSEA. With 5 bases removed from V and 12 bases from J, the gap between germline ends came to 20 bases. The CDR3 is 13 amino acids.

V is TRBV5-1 and J is TRBJ2-7; the D gene is possibly TRBD2 (6 bases). The V end lost 0 bases, the J end lost 4 bases, and 14 bases lay between the germline ends. The CDR3 is 15 residues long. Germline V CDR1 and CDR2: SGHRS, YFSETQ. As DNA, the CDR3 is TGCGCCAGCAGCTTGGAGGGTAGCGGCATATACGAGCAGTACTTC. Encoded protein: CASSLEGSGIYEQYF.

V usage is TRBV29-1 and J usage is TRBJ2-7; TRBD1 matches 7 bases. CDR3 size: 11 residues. The germline CDR1 and CDR2 sequences are SQVTM and ANQGSEA. V was pared by 6 bases and J by 7 bases, with 6 bases of the junction left unmatched. This CDR3 reads CSVIQGKEQYF. The CDR3 DNA reads TGCAGCGTAATACAGGGGAAAGAGCAGTACTTC.

V and J are TRBV4-2 and TRBJ2-2, with D possibly being TRBD2 (5 bases). Germline V gene data show CDR1 as LGHNA and CDR2 as YNFKEQ. The V end was cut by 1 base, the J end by 6 bases, with 12 bases between. This CDR3 contains 15 residues. The CDR3 DNA sequence: TGTGCCAGCAGCCAAGGGAGGACTGGGCCCGGGGAGCTGTTTTTT. This codes for CASSQGRTGPGELFF.

This clone has just one count. The chain carries TRBV21-1 and TRBJ2-7; no DNA check was done on the table's D call, TRBD1. TRBV21-1 is classified as a pseudogene. The CDR3 totals 20 residues. This chain's CDR3 is CASSTARPGQGVLRSYEQYF. CDR3 bases: TGTGCCAGCAGCACAGCCAGACCGGGACAGGGGGTTTTAAGAAGCTACGAGCAGTACTTC.

This sequence joins TRBV5-4 and TRBJ2-7, with TRBD1 matching 8 bases. The ends lost 4 bases at V and 5 bases at J; junction bases unmatched: 11. From germline, CDR1 is SGHNT and CDR2 YYREEE (reference sequence). CDR3 length: 15 residues. The CDR3 sequence is CASSPQDRAKHEQYF. The CDR3 DNA reads TGTGCCAGCAGCCCTCAGGACAGGGCGAAACACGAGCAGTACTTC. The full variable domain, completed using reference TRBV5-4 and TRBJ2-7, is ETGVTQSPTHLIKTRGQQVTLRCSSQSGHNTVSWYQQALGQGPQFIFQYYREEENGRGNFPPRFSGLQFPNYSSELNVNALELDDSALYLCASSPQDRAKHEQYFGPGTRLTVT.

The CDR3 DNA reads TGCGCCAGCAGCCGCAACCCCGGGACAGGGGGCTTCGAGCAGTACTTC. This translates into CASSRNPGTGGFEQYF. The gene calls are TRBV5-1 and TRBJ2-7; TRBD1 aligns across 12 bases. The CDR3 is 16 residues long. The germline V gene has CDR1 SGHRS and CDR2 YFSETQ. V shed 4 bases, J shed 6 bases, and the junction held 11 bases outside the gene matches.

The J gene is TRBJ1-1, the V gene TRBV7-9; D is ambiguous. Germline values: CDR1 SEHNR, CDR2 FQNEAQ (reference sequence). The CDR3 runs to 11 residues. V lost 5 bases and J lost 10, with 11 bases in between. The CDR3 sequence is CASSRGVVAFF. The CDR3 DNA reads as TGTGCCAGCAGCCGGGGTGTTGTAGCTTTCTTT.

V is TRBV19 and J is TRBJ2-1; the match to TRBD2 covers 10 bases. The CDR3 is made up of 15 amino acids. In germline, CDR1 is LNHDA, CDR2 SQIVND (reference sequence). Unmatched junction bases numbered 9, after V lost 7 bases and J lost 6 bases. In nucleotides, the CDR3 is TGTGCCAGTATCCTCGATAGCGGGGGGACCAATGAGCAGTTCTTC. Translated: CASILDSGGTNEQFF.

This rearrangement joins TRBV19 to TRBJ1-4, with a tentative D call TRBD1 (6 bases). Germline CDR1 is LNHDA and CDR2 is SQIVND (reference sequence). Trimming took off 0 bases at V and 8 bases at J, with 10 bases between the two ends. This CDR3 has 14 amino acids. This chain's CDR3 is CASSIDPRGEKLFF. The CDR3 nucleotides are TGTGCCAGTAGTATAGATCCCAGGGGCGAAAAACTGTTTTTT.

This clone has just a few counts. The rearrangement uses TRBV15 and TRBJ2-1, with a tentative D call TRBD2 (6 bases). Trimming removed 6 bases at V and 0 bases at J, with 9 bases between. This CDR3 has 14 amino acids. Germline V gene sequence: CDR1 LNHNV, CDR2 YYDKDF (reference sequence). The CDR3 DNA sequence: TGTGCCACCAGGGGGGGAAGCTCCTACAATGAGCAGTTCTTC. It codes for CATRGGSSYNEQFF.

The chain combines TRBV2 with TRBJ1-1, with 7 nucleotides matching TRBD1. The junction had 6 bases not matched to a gene; V was cut back by 7 bases and J by 1 base. Germline CDR1 is SNHLY and CDR2 is FYNNEI. The CDR3 loop spans 14 amino acids. This CDR3 is CASTGHRGNTEAFF. CDR3 in DNA: TGTGCCAGCACGGGACACAGGGGGAACACTGAAGCTTTCTTT.

The chain uses TRBV18 and TRBJ2-3, with 7 bases fitting TRBD2. V shed 0 bases and J 5 bases; nucleotides not matched to a gene: 5. Germline assignment: CDR1 KGHSH and CDR2 LQKENI. This CDR3 has 15 amino acids. CDR3 protein: CASSPPGGRGDTQYF. The CDR3 coding sequence is TGTGCCAGCTCACCACCTGGCGGGAGAGGAGATACGCAGTATTTT.